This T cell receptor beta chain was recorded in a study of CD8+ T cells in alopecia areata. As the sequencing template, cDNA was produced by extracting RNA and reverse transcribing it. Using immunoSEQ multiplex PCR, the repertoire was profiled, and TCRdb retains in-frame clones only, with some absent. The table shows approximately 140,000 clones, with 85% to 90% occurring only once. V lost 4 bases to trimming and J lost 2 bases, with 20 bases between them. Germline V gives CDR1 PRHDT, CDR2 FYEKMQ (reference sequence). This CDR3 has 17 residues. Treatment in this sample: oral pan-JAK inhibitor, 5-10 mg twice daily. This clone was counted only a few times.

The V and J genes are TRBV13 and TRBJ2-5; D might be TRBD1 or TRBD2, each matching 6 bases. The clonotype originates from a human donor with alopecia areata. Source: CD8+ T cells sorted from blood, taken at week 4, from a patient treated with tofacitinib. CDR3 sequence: CASSSTRGPSHQETQYF. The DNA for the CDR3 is TGTGCCAGCAGCTCCACCCGGGGGCCCTCCCATCAAGAGACCCAGTACTTC.